The TCR beta chain under discussion was sequenced for a study of T cell responses to AZD1222 COVID-19 vaccine (dated by TCRdb to the early 2020s). Looking at the study overall: A total of 233 trial participants underwent TCR sequencing, of whom 200 to 220 received two doses of AZD1222 and around 25 received two doses of the MenACWY control vaccine. Enrollment into the trials was organized by age into subgroups of 18-55, 56-69 and 70-plus years, and those subgroups contained approximately 150, 30 and 60 TCR-sequenced participants, respectively. What the authors observed across the whole study: Participants were mostly white British and included more females than males, and it was suggested by the authors that clonal diversity may have been underestimated. After two AZD1222 doses, spike-specific TCR breadth and depth were significantly higher than at day 0 and than in MenACWY recipients. Because no day 14 peak-response samples were available, the repertoires could be characterized only after the peak T cell response. Reportedly, close to half of the unique spike-specific TCRs recognized epitopes lying outside the regions that are mutated in the B.1.351 and B.1.1.7 variants. The whole spike protein was spanned by vaccine-associated CD4 TCRs, and dominant responses were seen in regions 160-218 and 743-854. Conclusions about previously exposed vaccinees are limited, since just five to seven AZD1222 recipients were seropositive for SARS-CoV-2 at baseline. In the small 56-69-year group, the increase in depth fell short of significance, most likely because of low power.

The label giving this sample's time point can be read as: about 28 days (+/-7) after the second vaccine dose. This specimen's treatment or condition label, per the study, means: meningococcal conjugate vaccine given as trial control. The vaccinee samples were drawn from two UK trials, COV001 and COV002, one of which was a single-blind randomized controlled phase 2/3 trial testing AZD1222 (ChAdOx1 nCoV-19) in healthy adults. For TCRbeta chain sequencing, PBMC samples from trial participants were taken at day 0 and at day 28 after the second dose. The CDR3 regions of human TCRbeta chains were analyzed by immunosequencing. The study's processing was this. Repertoire TCRs were matched against a reference library of SARS-CoV-2-specific TCRs generated with the MIRA antigen-specificity platform. Breadth was defined as the fraction of unique TCRs that were SARS-CoV-2-associated. Depth was defined as the fraction of total T cells that were SARS-CoV-2-associated. Using the MIRA data, each spike-specific TCR was assigned both to the spike region to which the TCR was reactive and to a CD4 or CD8 class. Log10-transformed breadth and depth values were compared by one-way ANOVA with Sidak's multiple comparisons tests. Imported from immuneACCESS, the table was reduced by TCRdb to in-frame sequences with V and J called. These copies leave out some clones; in studies compared against another copy, an unresolved V gene accounts for under half, and the cause of the remainder is not known. Clonal size and the V and J genes are those of that table, whereas D and trimming came from the DNA. The sample yields some 170,000 clones; approximately 90% were counted once. The biggest ten clones account for around 4.5% of the sample.

Taken from cysteine to phenylalanine, the CDR3 has 14 residues. Of the read, only the CDR3 DNA is kept; its 42 bases are in frame from base 1. In the germline V gene, CDR1 corresponds to MDHEN and CDR2 to SYDVKM. V ends up 7 bases short and J 6 bases short, with an unmatched junction base count of 6. Note on this clone: This clone's antigen is unknown. The record has no base qualities; no much larger clone is one base away.

The sample was peripheral blood, taken 28 days after the second dose of the MenACWY control vaccine. The chain uses TRBV28 and TRBJ2-3; 11 central bases correspond to TRBD2. The TCR sequence derives from an adult who received the MenACWY meningococcal vaccine as a control. The sequenced DNA: TGTGCCAGCACACTAGCGGGAGCTCAGGATACGCAGTATTTT. Translated, it gives CASTLAGAQDTQYF.